A few counts support the clone carrying this T cell receptor (beta chain). The antigen is undetermined. The CDR3 contains 13 residues. Between the trimmed V and J ends, which lost 7 bases and 6 bases, there was a span of 16 bases. The V gene's germline CDR1 is SQVTM and CDR2 ANQGSEA. The data stem from a study of cytomegalovirus exposure and HLA in healthy donors. PCR primers comprised 60 Vbeta and 13 Jbeta primers. Here immunoSEQ multiplex PCR was the method, and the copy in TCRdb shows in-frame clones only, minus some. This repertoire shows under 100,000 clones, approximately 79% found once; its top ten account for 2.5%. Whole-study results and caveats: A later analysis, which compared TCR beta chains of equal frequency, found the HLA-associated ones more clonally expanded.

The chain combines TRBV29-1 with TRBJ2-1; no reliable D call. Sequenced: PBMCs. The clonotype originates from a man younger than 45 in good health and CMV-seronegative. The CDR3 DNA reads as TGCAGCGCCGTTTACTACGTTACCAATGAGCAGTTCTTC. As protein: CSAVYYVTNEQFF.